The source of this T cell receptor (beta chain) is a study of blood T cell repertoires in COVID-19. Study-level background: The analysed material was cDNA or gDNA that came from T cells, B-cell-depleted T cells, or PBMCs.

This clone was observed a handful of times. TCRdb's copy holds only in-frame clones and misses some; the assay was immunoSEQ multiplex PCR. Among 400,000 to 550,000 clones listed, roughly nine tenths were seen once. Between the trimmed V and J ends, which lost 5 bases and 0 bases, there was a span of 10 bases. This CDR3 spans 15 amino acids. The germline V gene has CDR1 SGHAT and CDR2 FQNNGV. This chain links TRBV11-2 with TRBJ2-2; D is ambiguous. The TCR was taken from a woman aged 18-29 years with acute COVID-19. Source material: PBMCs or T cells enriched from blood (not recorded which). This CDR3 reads CASSHSSANTGELFF. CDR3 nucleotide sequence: TGTGCCAGCAGCCATTCGAGCGCGAACACCGGGGAGCTGTTTTTT.